This T cell receptor (beta chain) was identified during a study of T cells in Graves' hyperthyroidism and ophthalmopathy. This clonotype was seen a few times. The CDR3 totals 15 residues. The V and J ends lost 4 bases and 4 bases, in that order; junction bases with no gene match: 6. The germline gives CDR1 SNHLY, CDR2 FYNNEI. Template material for amplifying TCR beta CDR3 regions consisted of RNA transcripts. HTBI primers were used for first-round RT-PCR of the TCR CDR3. Each CDR3 protein is one row after TCRdb ran MiXCR on the multiplex PCR reads. The sample carries about 560,000 distinct CDR3 sequences, over 15% recorded once.

The rearrangement links TRBV2 to TRBJ2-7; 11 bases are shared with TRBD2. This receptor was obtained from a woman in her late teens or twenties with Graves' hyperthyroidism. The sample consisted of blood. The CDR3, as DNA: TGTGCCAGCAGTGTAGCGGGAGGGGGTAGTTACGAGCAGTACTTC. This sequence encodes CASSVAGGGSYEQYF. Combining the CDR3 with reference TRBV2 and TRBJ2-7 gives the whole variable domain EPEVTQTPSHQVTQMGQEVILRCVPISNHLYFYWYRQILGQKVEFLVSFYNNEISEKSEIFDDQFSVERPDGSNFTLKIRSTKLEDSAMYFCASSVAGGGSYEQYFGPGTRLTVT.